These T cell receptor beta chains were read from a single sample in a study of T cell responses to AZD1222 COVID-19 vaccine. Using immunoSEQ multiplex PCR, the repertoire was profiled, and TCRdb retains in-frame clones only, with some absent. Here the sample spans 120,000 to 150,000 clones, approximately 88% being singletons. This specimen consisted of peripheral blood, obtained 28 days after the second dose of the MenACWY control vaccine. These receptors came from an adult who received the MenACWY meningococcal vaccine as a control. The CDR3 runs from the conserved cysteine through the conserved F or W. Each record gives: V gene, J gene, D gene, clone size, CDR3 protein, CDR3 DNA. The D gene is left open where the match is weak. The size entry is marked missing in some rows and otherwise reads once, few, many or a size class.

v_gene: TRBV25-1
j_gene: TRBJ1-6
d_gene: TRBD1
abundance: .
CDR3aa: CASSSEGTGNSPLHF
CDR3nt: TGTGCCAGCAGTTCCGAAGGGACAGGGAATTCACCCCTCCACTTT

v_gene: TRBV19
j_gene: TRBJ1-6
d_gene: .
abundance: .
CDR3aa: CASTGSSYNSPLHF
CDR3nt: TGTGCCAGTACCGGGAGCTCCTATAATTCACCCCTCCACTTT

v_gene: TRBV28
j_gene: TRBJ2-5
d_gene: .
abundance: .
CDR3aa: CASSSPLLRGAGTQYF
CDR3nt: TGTGCCAGCAGTTCCCCTTTACTCCGGGGCGCGGGAACCCAGTACTTC

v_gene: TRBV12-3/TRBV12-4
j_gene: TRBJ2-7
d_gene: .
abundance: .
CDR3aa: CASSLDIYEQYF
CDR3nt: TGTGCCAGCAGTCTAGACATCTACGAGCAGTACTTC

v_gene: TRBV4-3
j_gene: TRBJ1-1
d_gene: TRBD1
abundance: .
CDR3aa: CASSQDGAAHRGPGNTEAFF
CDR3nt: TGCGCCAGCAGCCAAGACGGGGCAGCCCACAGGGGGCCCGGGAACACTGAAGCTTTCTTT

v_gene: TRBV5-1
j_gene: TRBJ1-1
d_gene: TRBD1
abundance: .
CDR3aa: CATKGQENTEAFF
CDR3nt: TGCGCCACCAAGGGACAGGAGAACACTGAAGCTTTCTTT

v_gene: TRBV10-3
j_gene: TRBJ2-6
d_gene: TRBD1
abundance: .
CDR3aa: CAISEGDSILSGANVLTF
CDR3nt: TGTGCCATCAGCGAGGGGGACAGTATACTATCTGGGGCCAACGTCCTGACTTTC

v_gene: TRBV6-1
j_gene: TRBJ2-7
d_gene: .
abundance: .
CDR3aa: CASSEVWGYEQYF
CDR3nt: TGTGCCAGCAGTGAAGTTTGGGGGTACGAGCAGTACTTC

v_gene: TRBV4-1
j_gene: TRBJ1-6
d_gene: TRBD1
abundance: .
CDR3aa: CASSQSPWGQNYNSPLHF
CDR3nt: TGCGCCAGCAGCCAATCCCCTTGGGGACAGAACTATAATTCACCCCTCCACTTT

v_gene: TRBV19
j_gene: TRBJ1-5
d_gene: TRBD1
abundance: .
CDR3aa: CASRPGRGSLHSNQPQHF
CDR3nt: TGTGCCAGTAGACCTGGCAGGGGGTCGCTTCATAGCAATCAGCCCCAGCATTTT

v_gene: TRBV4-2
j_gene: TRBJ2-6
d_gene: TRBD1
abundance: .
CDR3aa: CASSLDRGGSGANVLTF
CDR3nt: TGTGCCAGCAGCCTGGACAGGGGGGGTTCTGGGGCCAACGTCCTGACTTTC

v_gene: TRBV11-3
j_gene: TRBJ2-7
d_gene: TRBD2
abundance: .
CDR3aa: CASSSGGPYEQYF
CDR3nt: TGTGCCAGCAGTTCGGGGGGACCCTACGAGCAGTACTTC

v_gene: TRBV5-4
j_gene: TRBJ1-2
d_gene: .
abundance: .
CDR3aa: CASSPGLGAGYGYTF
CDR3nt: TGTGCCAGCAGCCCGGGGCTGGGGGCAGGCTATGGCTACACCTTC

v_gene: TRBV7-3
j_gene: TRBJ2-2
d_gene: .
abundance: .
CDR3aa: CASSLMTKNTGELFF
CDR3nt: TGTGCCAGCAGCTTAATGACGAAGAACACCGGGGAGCTGTTTTTT

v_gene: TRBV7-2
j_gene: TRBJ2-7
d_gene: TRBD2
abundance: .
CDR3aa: CASSLRASAGAPLEQYF
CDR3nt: TGTGCCAGCAGCCTAAGGGCCAGCGCGGGAGCCCCCCTGGAGCAGTACTTC

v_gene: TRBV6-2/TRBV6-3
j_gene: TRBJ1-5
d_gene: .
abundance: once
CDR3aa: CASSYSGWGAPQHF
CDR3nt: TGTGCCAGCAGTTACTCGGGGTGGGGGGCGCCCCAGCATTTT

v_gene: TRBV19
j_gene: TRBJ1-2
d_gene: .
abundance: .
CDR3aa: CASSIMTVAGYTF
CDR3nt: TGTGCCAGTAGTATCATGACAGTCGCGGGCTACACCTTC

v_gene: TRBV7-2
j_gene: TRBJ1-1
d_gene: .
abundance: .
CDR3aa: CASSWRAATEAFF
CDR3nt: TGTGCCAGCAGCTGGCGGGCCGCCACTGAAGCTTTCTTT

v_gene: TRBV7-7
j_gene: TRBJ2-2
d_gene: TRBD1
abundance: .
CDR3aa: CASSSASGQGGTGELFF
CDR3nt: TGTGCTAGCAGCTCAGCGTCGGGACAGGGGGGCACCGGGGAGCTGTTTTTT

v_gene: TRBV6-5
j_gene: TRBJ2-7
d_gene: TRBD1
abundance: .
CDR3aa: CASSSRQGAAFYEQYF
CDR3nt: TGTGCCAGCAGTTCTCGCCAGGGGGCTGCCTTCTACGAGCAGTACTTC

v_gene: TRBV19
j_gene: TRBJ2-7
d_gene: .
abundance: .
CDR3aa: CASSPQGGGHYEQYF
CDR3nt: TGTGCCAGTAGTCCCCAGGGAGGGGGACACTACGAGCAGTACTTC

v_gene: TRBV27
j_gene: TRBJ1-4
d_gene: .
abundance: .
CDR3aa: CASTTLRTNEKLFF
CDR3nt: TGTGCCAGCACGACATTGAGGACTAATGAAAAACTGTTTTTT

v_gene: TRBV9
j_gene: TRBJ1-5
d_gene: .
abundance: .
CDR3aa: CASSVVPDQPQHF
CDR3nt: TGTGCCAGCAGCGTAGTGCCAGATCAGCCCCAGCATTTT

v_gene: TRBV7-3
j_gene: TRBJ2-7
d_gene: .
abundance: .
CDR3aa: CASSRLQQYF
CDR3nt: TGTGCCAGCAGCAGACTCCAACAATACTTC

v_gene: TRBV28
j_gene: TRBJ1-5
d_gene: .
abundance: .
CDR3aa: CASSFLTVYSNQPQHF
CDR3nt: TGTGCCAGCAGTTTTCTTACAGTTTATAGCAATCAGCCCCAGCATTTT